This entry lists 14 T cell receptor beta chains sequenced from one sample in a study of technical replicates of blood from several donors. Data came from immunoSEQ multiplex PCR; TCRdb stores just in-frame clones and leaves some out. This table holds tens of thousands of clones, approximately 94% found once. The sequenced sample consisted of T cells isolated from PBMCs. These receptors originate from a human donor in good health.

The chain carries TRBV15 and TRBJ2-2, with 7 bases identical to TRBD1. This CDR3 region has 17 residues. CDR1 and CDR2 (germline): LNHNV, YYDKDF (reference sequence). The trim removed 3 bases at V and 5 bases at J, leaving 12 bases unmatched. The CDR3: CATSSSWGRGLTGELFF. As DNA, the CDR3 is TGTGCCACCAGCAGCTCTTGGGGCAGGGGGTTGACCGGGGAGCTGTTTTTT.

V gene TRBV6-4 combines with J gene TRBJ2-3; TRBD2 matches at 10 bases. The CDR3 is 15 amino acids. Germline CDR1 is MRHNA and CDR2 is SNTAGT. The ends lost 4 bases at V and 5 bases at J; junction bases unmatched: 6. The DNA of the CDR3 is TGTGCCAGCAGTGTAGCGGGGGGATCCGGAGATACGCAGTATTTT. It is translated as CASSVAGGSGDTQYF.

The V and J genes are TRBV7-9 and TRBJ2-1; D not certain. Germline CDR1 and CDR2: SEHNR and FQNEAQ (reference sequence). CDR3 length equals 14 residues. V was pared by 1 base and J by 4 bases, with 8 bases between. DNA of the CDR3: TGTGCCAGCAGCTTAGTCCAGGAATACAATGAGCAGTTCTTC. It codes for CASSLVQEYNEQFF.

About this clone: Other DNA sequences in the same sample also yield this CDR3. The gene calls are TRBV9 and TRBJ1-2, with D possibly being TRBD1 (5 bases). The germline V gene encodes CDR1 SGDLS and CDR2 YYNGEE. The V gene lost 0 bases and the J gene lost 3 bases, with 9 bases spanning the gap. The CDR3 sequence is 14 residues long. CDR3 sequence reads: CASSVGGGDYGYTF. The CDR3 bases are TGTGCCAGCAGCGTAGGGGGGGGAGACTATGGCTACACCTTC.

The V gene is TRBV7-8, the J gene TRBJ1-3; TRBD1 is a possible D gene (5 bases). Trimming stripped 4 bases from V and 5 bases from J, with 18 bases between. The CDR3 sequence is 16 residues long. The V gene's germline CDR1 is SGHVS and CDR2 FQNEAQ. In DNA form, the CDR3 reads TGTGCCAGCAGCTCCCTCCAGGGAGGGGCTCGAAACACCATATATTTT. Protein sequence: CASSSLQGGARNTIYF.

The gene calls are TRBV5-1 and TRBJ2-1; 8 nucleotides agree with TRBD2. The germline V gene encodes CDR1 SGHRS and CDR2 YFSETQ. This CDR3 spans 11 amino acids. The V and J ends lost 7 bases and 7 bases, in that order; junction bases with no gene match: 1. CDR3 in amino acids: CASAGGNEQFF. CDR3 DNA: TGCGCCAGCGCGGGGGGTAATGAGCAGTTCTTC.

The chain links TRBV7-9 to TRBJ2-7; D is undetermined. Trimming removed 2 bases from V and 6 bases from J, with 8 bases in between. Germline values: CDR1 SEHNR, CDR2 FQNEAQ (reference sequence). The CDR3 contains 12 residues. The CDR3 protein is CASSLSSGEQYF. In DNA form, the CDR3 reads TGTGCCAGCAGCTTAAGTTCCGGCGAGCAGTACTTC.

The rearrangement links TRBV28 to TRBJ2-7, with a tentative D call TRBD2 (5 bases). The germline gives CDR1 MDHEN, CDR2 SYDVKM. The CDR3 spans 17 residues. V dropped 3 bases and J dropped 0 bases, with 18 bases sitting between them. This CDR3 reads CASSFFSYGVSSYEQYF. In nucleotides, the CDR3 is TGTGCCAGCAGTTTTTTTTCGTACGGGGTAAGCTCCTACGAGCAGTACTTC. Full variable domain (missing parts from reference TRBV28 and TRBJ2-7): DVKVTQSSRYLVKRTGEKVFLECVQDMDHENMFWYRQDPGLGLRLIYFSYDVKMKEKGDIPEGYSVSREKKERFSLILESASTNQTSMYLCASSFFSYGVSSYEQYFGPGTRLTVT.

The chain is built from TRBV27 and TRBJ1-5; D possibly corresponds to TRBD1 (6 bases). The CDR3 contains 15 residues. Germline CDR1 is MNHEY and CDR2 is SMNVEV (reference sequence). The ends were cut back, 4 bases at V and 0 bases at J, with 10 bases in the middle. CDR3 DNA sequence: TGTGCCAGCAGTTCCGAGGACAGTAGCAATCAGCCCCAGCATTTT. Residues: CASSSEDSSNQPQHF.

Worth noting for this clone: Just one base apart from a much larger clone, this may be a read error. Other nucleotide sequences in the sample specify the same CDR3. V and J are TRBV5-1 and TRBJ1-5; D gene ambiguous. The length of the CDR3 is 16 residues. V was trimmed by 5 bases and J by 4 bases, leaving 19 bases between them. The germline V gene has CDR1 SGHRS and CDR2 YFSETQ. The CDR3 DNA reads TGCGCCAGCAGTGAGGGTTCCCCGGGATTAAATCAGCCCCAGCATTTT. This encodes CASSEGSPGLNQPQHF.

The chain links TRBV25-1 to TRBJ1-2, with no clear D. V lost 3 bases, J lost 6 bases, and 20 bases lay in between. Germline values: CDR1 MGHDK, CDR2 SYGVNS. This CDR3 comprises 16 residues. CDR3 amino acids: CASSDREGGGPDGYTF. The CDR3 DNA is TGTGCCAGCAGTGATCGGGAGGGTGGAGGCCCGGATGGCTACACCTTC.

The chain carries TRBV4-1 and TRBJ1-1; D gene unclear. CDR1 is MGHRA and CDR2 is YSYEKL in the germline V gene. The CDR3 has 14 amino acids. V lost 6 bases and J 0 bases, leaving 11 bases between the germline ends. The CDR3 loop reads CASSGPLLNTEAFF. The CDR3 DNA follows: TGCGCCAGCAGTGGTCCTCTATTGAACACTGAAGCTTTCTTT.

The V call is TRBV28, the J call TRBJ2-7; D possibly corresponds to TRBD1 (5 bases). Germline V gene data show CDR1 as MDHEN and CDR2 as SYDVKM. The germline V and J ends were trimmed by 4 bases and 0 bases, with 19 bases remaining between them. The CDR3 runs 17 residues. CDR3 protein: CASSSPSFAGLSYEQYF. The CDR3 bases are TGTGCCAGCAGTTCTCCCTCCTTTGCAGGGCTCTCCTACGAGCAGTACTTC.

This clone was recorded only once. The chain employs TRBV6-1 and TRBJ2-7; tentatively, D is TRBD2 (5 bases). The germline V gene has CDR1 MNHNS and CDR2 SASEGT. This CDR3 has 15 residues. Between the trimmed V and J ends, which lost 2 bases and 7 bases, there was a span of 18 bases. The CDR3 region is CASSENKLRVGEQYF. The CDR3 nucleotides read TGTGCCAGCAGTGAAAATAAACTGCGGGTGGGGGAGCAGTACTTC.